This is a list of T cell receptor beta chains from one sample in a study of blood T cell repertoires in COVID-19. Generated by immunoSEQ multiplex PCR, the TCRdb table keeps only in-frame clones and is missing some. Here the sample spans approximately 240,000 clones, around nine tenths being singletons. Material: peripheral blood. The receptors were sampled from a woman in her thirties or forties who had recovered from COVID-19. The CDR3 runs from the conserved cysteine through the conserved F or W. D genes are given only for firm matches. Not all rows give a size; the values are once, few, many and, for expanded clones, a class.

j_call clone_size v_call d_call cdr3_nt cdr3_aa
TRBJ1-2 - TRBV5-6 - TGTGCCAGCAGCTCGAGGGAGGGGAACATGGGCTACACCTTC CASSSREGNMGYTF
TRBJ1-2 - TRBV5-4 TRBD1 TGTGCCAGCAGCTTTTGGGACAGGGAGTCTTATGGCTACACCTTC CASSFWDRESYGYTF
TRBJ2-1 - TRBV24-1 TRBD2 TGTGCCACCAGTGATATTAGCGGGGGGGGTTATGAGCAGTTCTTC CATSDISGGGYEQFF
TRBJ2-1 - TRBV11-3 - TGTGCCAGCAGCTTAGGAACTAGTGAGCAGTTCTTC CASSLGTSEQFF
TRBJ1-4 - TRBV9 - TGTGCCAGCAGCGTAGCAGGCAGGCCGAATGAAAAACTGTTTTTT CASSVAGRPNEKLFF
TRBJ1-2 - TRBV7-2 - TGTGCCAGCAGCTTAAGTCGTTCGGTCAGGAATAACTATGGCTACACCTTC CASSLSRSVRNNYGYTF
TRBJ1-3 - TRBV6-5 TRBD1 TGTGCCAGCAGCCCGGGACAGGGTACGGGAAACACCATATATTTT CASSPGQGTGNTIYF
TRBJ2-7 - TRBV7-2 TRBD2 TGTGCCAGCAGCTTAGAGGCGGGAGGGCCCTACGAGCAGTACTTC CASSLEAGGPYEQYF
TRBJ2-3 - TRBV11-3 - TGTGCCAGCAGCTTATCGGCCCTTCCGGGGGATACGCAGTATTTT CASSLSALPGDTQYF
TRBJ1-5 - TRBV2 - TGTGCCAGCAGAGGAACAGGGAGAGGCAATCAGCCCCAGCATTTT CASRGTGRGNQPQHF
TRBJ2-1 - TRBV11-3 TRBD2 TGTGCCAGCAGCTCCCTTACTAGCGGGAGGGCCGATGAGCAGTTCTTC CASSSLTSGRADEQFF
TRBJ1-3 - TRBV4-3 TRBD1 TGCGCCAGCAGCCTGTACAGGGGGCGCGCTGGAAACACCATATATTTT CASSLYRGRAGNTIYF
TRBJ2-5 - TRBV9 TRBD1 TGTGCCAGCAGCGGGGGTCTGGGGACAGGGATGGAGACCCAGTACTTC CASSGGLGTGMETQYF
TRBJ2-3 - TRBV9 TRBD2 TGTGCCAGCAGCGCCGCTCGCGGGGGGGCCTGGGGGGCCACAGATACGCAGTATTTT CASSAARGGAWGATDTQYF
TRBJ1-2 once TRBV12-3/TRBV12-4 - TGTGCCAGCAGTTTAGTGTCAGGGCATGGCTACACCTTC CASSLVSGHGYTF
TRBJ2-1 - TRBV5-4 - TGTGCCAGCAGCTTTGACAGGCGTAATGAGCAGTTCTTC CASSFDRRNEQFF
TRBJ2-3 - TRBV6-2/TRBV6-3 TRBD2 TGTGCCAGCAGTTACGGACTAGCGGGAGGCACAGATACGCAGTATTTT CASSYGLAGGTDTQYF
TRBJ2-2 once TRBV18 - TGTGCCAGCTCACCATTGACAGGCACCGGGGAGCTGTTTTTT CASSPLTGTGELFF
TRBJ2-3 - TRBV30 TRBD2 TGTGCCTGGAGTGTAACGGGGGGGCCTGATACGCAGTATTTT CAWSVTGGPDTQYF
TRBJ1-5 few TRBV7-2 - TGTGCCAGCAGCTTAGCAGGGGGCAATCAGCCCCAGCATTTT CASSLAGGNQPQHF